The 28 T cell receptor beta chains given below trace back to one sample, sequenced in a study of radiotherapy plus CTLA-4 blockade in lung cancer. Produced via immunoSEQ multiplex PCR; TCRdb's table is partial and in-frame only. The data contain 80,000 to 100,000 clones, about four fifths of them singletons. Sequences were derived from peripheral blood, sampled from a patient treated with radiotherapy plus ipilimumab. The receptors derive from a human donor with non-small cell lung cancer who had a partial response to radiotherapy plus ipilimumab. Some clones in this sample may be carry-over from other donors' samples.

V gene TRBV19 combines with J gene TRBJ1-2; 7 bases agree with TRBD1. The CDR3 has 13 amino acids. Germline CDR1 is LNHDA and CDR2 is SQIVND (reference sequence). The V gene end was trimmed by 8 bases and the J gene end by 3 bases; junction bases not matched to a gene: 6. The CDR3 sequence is CASSEGTDYGYTF. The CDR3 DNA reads TGTGCCAGTTCCGAGGGGACAGACTATGGCTACACCTTC.

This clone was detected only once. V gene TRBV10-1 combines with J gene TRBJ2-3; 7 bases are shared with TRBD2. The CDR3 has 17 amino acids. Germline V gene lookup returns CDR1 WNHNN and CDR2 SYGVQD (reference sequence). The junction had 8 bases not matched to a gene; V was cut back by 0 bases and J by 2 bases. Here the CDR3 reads CASSESPGRGTTDTQYF. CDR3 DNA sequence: TGCGCCAGCAGTGAGTCCCCTGGGCGGGGGACCACAGATACGCAGTATTTT.

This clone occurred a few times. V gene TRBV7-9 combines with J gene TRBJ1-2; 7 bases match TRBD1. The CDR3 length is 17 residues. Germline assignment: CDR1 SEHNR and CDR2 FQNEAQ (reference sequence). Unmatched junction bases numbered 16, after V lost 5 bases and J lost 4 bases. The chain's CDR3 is CASSPTPDRAVFYGYTF. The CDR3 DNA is TGTGCCAGCAGCCCGACCCCCGACAGGGCCGTTTTCTATGGCTACACCTTC.

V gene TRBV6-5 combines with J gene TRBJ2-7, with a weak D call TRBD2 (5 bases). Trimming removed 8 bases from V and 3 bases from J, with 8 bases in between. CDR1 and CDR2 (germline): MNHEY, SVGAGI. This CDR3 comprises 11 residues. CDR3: CASGLGYEQYF. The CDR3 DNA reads TGTGCCAGCGGACTGGGCTACGAGCAGTACTTC.

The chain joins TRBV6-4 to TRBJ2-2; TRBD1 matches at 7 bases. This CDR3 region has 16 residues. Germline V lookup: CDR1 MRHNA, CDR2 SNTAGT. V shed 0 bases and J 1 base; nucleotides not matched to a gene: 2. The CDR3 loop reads CASSDSWTGNTGELFF. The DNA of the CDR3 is TGTGCCAGCAGTGACTCCTGGACAGGGAACACCGGGGAGCTGTTTTTT.

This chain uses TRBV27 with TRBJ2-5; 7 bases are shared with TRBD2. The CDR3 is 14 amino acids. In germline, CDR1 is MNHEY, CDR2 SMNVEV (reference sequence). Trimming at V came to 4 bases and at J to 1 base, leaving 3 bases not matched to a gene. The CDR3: CASSSRLAQETQYF. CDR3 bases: TGTGCCAGCAGTTCCAGACTAGCCCAAGAGACCCAGTACTTC.

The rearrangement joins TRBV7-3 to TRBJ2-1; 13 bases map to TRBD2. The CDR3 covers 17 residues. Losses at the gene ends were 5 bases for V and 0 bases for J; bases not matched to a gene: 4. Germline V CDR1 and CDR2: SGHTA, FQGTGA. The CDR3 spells CASSQTSGGSSYNEQFF. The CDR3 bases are TGTGCCAGCAGCCAGACTAGCGGGGGGAGCTCCTACAATGAGCAGTTCTTC.

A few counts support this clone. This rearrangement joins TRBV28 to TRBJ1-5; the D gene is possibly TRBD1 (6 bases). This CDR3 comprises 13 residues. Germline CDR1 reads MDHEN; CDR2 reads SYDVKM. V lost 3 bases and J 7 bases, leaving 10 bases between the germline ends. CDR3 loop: CASSFGGRQPQHF. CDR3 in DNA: TGTGCCAGCAGTTTTGGGGGCAGACAGCCCCAGCATTTT.

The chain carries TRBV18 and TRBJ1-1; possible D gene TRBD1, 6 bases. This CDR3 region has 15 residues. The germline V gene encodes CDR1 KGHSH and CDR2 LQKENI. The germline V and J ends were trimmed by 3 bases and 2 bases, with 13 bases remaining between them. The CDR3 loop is CASSPQGGANTEAFF. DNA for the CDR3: TGTGCCAGCTCACCCCAAGGGGGGGCAAACACTGAAGCTTTCTTT.

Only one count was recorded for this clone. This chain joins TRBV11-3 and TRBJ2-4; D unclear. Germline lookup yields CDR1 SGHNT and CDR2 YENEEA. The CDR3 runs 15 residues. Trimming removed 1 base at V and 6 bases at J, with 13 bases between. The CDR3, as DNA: TGTGCCAGCAGCTTAGGAGGTAGTCCGGGAAACATTCAGTACTTC. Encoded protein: CASSLGGSPGNIQYF.

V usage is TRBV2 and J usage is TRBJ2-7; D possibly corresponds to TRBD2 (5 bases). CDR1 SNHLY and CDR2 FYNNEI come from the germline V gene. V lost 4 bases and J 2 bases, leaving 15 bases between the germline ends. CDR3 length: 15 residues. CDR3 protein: CASSGRWTGAYEQYF. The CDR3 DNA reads TGTGCCAGCAGTGGCCGTTGGACCGGGGCCTACGAGCAGTACTTC. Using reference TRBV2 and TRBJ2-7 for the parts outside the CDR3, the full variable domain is EPEVTQTPSHQVTQMGQEVILRCVPISNHLYFYWYRQILGQKVEFLVSFYNNEISEKSEIFDDQFSVERPDGSNFTLKIRSTKLEDSAMYFCASSGRWTGAYEQYFGPGTRLTVT.

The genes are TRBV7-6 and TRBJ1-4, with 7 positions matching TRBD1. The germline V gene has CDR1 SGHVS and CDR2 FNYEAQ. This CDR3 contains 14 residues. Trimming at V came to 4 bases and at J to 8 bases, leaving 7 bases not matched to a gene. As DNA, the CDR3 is TGTGCCAGCAGCTCCGGACAGGTTTTCGAAAAACTGTTTTTT. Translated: CASSSGQVFEKLFF.

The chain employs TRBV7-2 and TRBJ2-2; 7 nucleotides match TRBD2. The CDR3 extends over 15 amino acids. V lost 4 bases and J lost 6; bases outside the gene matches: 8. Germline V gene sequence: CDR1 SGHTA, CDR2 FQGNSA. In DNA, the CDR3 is TGTGCCAGCAGCTCGCTGATAGGACTAGCCGGGGAGCTGTTTTTT. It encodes CASSSLIGLAGELFF.

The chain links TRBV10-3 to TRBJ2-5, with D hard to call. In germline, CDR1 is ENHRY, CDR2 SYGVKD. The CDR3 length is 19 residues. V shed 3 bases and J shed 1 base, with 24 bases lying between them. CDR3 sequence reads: CAISEPQIRAALFQETQYF. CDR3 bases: TGTGCCATCAGTGAACCACAGATACGTGCCGCGCTTTTCCAAGAGACCCAGTACTTC.

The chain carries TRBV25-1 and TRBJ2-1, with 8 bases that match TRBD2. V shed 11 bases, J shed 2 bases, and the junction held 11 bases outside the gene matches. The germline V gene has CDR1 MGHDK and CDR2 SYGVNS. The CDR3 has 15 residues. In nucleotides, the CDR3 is TGTGCCTCCCGCCGCGGGAGGTATCCCTACAATGAGCAGTTCTTC. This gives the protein CASRRGRYPYNEQFF.

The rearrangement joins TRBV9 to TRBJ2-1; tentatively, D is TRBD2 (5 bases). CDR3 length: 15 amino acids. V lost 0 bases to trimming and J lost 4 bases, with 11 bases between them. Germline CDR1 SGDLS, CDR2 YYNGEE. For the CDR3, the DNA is TGTGCCAGCAGCGTAGCGGGATTGTATTACAATGAGCAGTTCTTC. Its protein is CASSVAGLYYNEQFF.

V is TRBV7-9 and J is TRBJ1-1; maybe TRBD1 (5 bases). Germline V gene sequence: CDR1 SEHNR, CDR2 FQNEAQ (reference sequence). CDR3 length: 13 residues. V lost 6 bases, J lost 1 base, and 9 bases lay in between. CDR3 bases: TGTGCCAGCAGTTATACAGGGAACACTGAAGCTTTCTTT. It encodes CASSYTGNTEAFF.

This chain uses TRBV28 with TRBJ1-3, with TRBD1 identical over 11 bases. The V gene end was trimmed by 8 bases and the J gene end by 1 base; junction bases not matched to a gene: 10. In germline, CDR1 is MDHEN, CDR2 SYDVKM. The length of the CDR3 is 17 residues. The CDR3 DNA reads TGTGCCAGCGAAATGCGAGGGACAGGGGGATCTGGAAACACCATATATTTT. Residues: CASEMRGTGGSGNTIYF.

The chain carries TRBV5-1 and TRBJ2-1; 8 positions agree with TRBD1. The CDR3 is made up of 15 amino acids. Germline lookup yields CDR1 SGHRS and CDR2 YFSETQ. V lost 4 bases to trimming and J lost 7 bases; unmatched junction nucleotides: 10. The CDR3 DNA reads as TGCGCCAGCAGCGTGCCGGGACAGGCTCGAAATGAGCAGTTCTTC. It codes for CASSVPGQARNEQFF.

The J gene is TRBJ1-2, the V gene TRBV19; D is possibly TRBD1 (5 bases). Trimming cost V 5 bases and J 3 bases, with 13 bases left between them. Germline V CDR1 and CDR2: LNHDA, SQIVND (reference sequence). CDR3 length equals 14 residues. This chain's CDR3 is CASSAGPGDYGYTF. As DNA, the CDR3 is TGTGCCAGTAGTGCAGGCCCGGGGGACTATGGCTACACCTTC.

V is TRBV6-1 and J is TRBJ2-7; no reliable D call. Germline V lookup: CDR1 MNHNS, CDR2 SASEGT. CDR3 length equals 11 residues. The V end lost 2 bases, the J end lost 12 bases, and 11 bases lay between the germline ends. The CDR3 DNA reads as TGTGCCAGCAGTGAACCCCGTATTCGGTACTTC. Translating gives CASSEPRIRYF.

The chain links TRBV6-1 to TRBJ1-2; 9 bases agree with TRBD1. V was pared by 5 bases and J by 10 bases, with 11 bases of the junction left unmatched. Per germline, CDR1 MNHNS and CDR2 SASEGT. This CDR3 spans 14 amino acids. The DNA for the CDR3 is TGTGCCAGCAGTCCTGGGACAGGGAGGGATGACTACACCTTC. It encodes CASSPGTGRDDYTF.

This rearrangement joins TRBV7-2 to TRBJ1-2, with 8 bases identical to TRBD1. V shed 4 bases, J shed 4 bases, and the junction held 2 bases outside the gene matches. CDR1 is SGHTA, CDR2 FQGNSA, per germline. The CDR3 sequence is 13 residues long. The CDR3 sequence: CASSSDRVYGYTF. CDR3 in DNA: TGTGCCAGCAGCTCGGACAGGGTCTATGGCTACACCTTC.

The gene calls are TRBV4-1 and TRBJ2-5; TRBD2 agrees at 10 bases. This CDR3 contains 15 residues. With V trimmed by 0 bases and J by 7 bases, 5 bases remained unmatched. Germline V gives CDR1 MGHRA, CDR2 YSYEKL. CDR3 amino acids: CASSQDGAGGPTQYF. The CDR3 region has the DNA TGCGCCAGCAGCCAAGACGGAGCGGGAGGGCCGACCCAGTACTTC.

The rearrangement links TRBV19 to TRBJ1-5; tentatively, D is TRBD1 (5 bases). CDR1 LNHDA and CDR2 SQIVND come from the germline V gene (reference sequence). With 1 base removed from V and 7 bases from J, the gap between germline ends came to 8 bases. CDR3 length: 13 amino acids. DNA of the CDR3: TGTGCCAGTAGTATAGTGGGGGGACAGCCCCAGCATTTT. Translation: CASSIVGGQPQHF.

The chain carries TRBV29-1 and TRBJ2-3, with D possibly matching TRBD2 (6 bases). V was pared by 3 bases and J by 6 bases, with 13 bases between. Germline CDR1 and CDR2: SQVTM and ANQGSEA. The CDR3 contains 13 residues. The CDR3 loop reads CSVDGLARDTQYF. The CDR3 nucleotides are TGCAGCGTTGATGGTCTAGCGAGGGATACGCAGTATTTT.

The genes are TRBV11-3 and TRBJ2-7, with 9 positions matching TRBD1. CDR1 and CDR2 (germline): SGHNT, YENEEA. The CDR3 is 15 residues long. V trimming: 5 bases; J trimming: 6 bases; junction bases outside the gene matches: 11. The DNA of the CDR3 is TGTGCCAGCAGCCGGGATGGGGGACAGGGAAGCGAGCAGTACTTC. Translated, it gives CASSRDGGQGSEQYF.

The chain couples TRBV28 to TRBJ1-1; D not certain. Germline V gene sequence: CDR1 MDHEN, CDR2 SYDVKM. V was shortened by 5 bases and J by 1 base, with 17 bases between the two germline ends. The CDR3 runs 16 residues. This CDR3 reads CASSPPRGRWNTEAFF. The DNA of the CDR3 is TGTGCCAGCAGTCCTCCCCGCGGGAGATGGAACACTGAAGCTTTCTTT.